Sequencing of this T cell receptor beta chain was carried out in a study of blood T cell repertoires in COVID-19. Here immunoSEQ multiplex PCR was the method, and the copy in TCRdb shows in-frame clones only, minus some. The repertoire holds some 250,000 clones, with roughly 79% as singletons. The CDR3 totals 16 residues. Trimming cost V 3 bases and J 4 bases; bases outside gene matches: 11. From germline, CDR1 is SEHNR and CDR2 FQNEAQ (reference sequence). Participants were aged roughly 18 to 100 years from around 26 US areas. Membership in each cohort depended on participant-reported clinical history.

The sequence came from a man in his forties who had recovered from COVID-19. Sequenced: PBMCs or T cells enriched from blood (not recorded which). The chain links TRBV7-9 to TRBJ2-5, with 7 positions matching TRBD2. The CDR3 DNA follows: TGTGCCAGCAGCTTCCCCCTAGCGGCTGATATAGAGACCCAGTACTTC. It yields the protein CASSFPLAADIETQYF.